This record concerns one T cell receptor (beta chain) sequence. The antigen it binds to is not known. Base-call qualities are not available, and no considerably larger clone is one nucleotide away. This specimen comes from a study of Ad26.COV2.S vaccination and SARS-CoV-2 variants (dated by TCRdb to the early 2020s). Regarding the complete study: Vaccine-arm donors came from COV1001, a multicentre, randomized, double-blind, placebo-controlled phase I-IIa trial of Ad26.COV2.S in healthy adults. Ad26.COV2.S was given intramuscularly at 5x10^10 or 1x10^11 viral particles, as a single shot or as two shots 56 days apart. TCRbeta repertoire sequencing served as the tool for gauging how specific and how broad the SARS-CoV-2-reactive T cell receptors were following Ad26.COV2.S vaccination. The TCR-sequenced set comprised about 32 samples: roughly 19 Ad26.COV2.S vaccine recipients, 5 placebo recipients and 8 SARS-CoV-2 convalescent individuals. Participants in the trial were split at random into five groups of five each, receiving low-dose or high-dose Ad26.COV2.S once or twice, or else placebo on both occasions. Investigators remained blinded to trial group allocation during experiments and outcome assessment. Results and caveats for the whole study, not just this receptor: The study was not powered for comparison of responses between vaccine doses or regimens. Ad26.COV2.S recipients had higher spike-specific TCR breadth than placebo recipients (P = 0.0014). Non-spike TCR breadth was comparable between vaccine and placebo recipients, consistent with the vaccine containing only spike. The authors noted that total T cell responses may have been underestimated by the TCR breadth and depth analyses. Substantial breadth of spike-specific CD8+ and CD4+ T cell responses was reported after vaccination.

The immunoSEQ Assay was the method used to sequence TCRbeta CDR3 regions. After extraction, genomic DNA underwent amplification by bias-controlled multiplex PCR, followed by high-throughput sequencing. The original methods were these. To quantify the absolute abundance of every unique TCRbeta CDR3 region, sequences were collapsed and filtered. T cell fraction was estimated by normalizing TCRbeta template counts to usable DNA, with usable DNA measured through amplification of reference genes found in all nucleated cells. Repertoire TCRs were annotated as SARS-CoV-2-specific by exact matching of V gene, CDR3 amino acid sequence and J gene to a known reactive TCR set. MIRA supplied the reference SARS-CoV-2 TCR set, which was filtered for enrichment in COVID-19-positive ImmuneCODE repertoires so that public or cross-reactive TCRs were removed. Drawing on the MIRA antigens, annotated TCRs were analysed further at the level of specific ORF or position within ORF. Depth was the summed frequency of annotated unique rearrangements, while breadth was defined as annotated unique rearrangements over total unique productive rearrangements. Two-sided Wilcoxon rank-sum tests were used to compare TCR breadth between groups. Held by TCRdb, this immuneACCESS table contains in-frame sequences only and omits some clones. Under half of the omission traces to an unresolved V gene where checked; the cause of the rest is unknown. V and J calls and clone size come straight from that table; D and trimming were deduced from the DNA. The sample table shows some 420,000 clones, and approximately 90% are seen once. About 4% of the sample goes to the ten largest clones.

The CDR3 measures 14 amino acids from cysteine to phenylalanine. Of all the DNA, just the CDR3 is kept, 42 bases in frame from base 1. CDR1 MNHNS and CDR2 SASEGT were looked up in the germline V gene. Trimming costs V 3 bases and J 3 bases, and their ends lie 8 bases apart. Interpreted using the paper, the treatment or condition label stands for: roughly 18 received Ad26.COV2.S at low or high dose, single or two shots; a few received placebo; per-sample allocation not given. Repertoires of vaccine and placebo recipients were sequenced from samples taken on day 63 after the first injection. Cohort 1b enrolled about two dozen adults aged 18-55 years at a single site in Boston, USA, between 29 July and 7 August 2020. Ad26.COV2.S consisted of a replication-incompetent adenovirus type 26 vector by which a prefusion-stabilized SARS-CoV-2 spike protein from the original Wuhan strain was expressed.

Recombination linked TRBV6-1 to TRBJ1-4; D gene: possibly TRBD1, on 5 matching bases. The clonotype was recovered from a person between 18 and 65 years old who received the Ad26.COV2.S COVID-19 vaccine or a placebo. Material: peripheral blood, obtained in a trial of Ad26.COV2.S vaccine versus placebo. The DNA reads as follows: TGTGCCAGCAGTGATTTAGGGGCTAATGAAAAACTGTTTTTT. This sequence encodes CASSDLGANEKLFF.